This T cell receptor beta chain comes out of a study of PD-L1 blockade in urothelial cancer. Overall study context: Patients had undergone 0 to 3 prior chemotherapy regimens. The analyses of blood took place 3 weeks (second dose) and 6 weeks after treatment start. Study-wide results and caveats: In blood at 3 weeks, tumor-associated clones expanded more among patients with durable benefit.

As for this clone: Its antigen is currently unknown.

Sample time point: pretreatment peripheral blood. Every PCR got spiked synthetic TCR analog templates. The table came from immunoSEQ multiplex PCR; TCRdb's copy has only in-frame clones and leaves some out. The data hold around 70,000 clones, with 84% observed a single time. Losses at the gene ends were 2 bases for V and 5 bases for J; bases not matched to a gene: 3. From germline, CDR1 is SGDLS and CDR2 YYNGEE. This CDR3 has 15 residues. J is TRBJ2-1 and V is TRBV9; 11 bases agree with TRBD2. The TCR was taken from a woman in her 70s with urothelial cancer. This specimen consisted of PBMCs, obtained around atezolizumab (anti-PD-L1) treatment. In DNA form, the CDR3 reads TGTGCCAGCAGCGTCCGACTAGCGGGAAACAATGAGCAGTTCTTC. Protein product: CASSVRLAGNNEQFF. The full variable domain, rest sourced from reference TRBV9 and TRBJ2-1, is DSGVTQTPKHLITATGQRVTLRCSPRSGDLSVYWYQQSLDQGLQFLIQYYNGEERAKGNILERFSAQQFPDLHSELNLSSLELGDSALYFCASSVRLAGNNEQFFGPGTRLTVL.